The rows below give T cell receptor beta chains drawn from one sample of a study of response to subunit inactivated influenza vaccine. In TCRdb, the RT-PCR reads were re-called with MiXCR into one record per CDR3 protein. Counted here are 610,000 or so distinct CDR3 sequences, 14% occurring once; the ten biggest clones make up roughly 10%. Material: PBMCs from blood, obtained roughly 12 days after vaccination. These receptors came from a man aged 45-65 years who received an inactivated influenza vaccine. The CDR3 runs from the conserved cysteine through the conserved F or W. D genes are given only for firm matches. Only part of the rows carry a size: once, few, many, or a class if the clone is expanded.

J gene: TRBJ2-3; D gene: -; clone size: -; V gene: TRBV6-1; CDR3 protein: CASSEAGPRDTQYF; CDR3 DNA: TGTGCCAGCAGTGAAGCGGGTCCACGAGATACGCAGTATTTT
J gene: TRBJ2-3; D gene: TRBD1; clone size: once; V gene: TRBV29-1; CDR3 protein: CSVVDRGVRDTQYF; CDR3 DNA: TGCAGCGTTGTAGACAGGGGGGTGAGAGATACGCAGTATTTT
J gene: TRBJ2-3; D gene: -; clone size: -; V gene: TRBV4-3; CDR3 protein: CASSQESPPDTQYF; CDR3 DNA: TGCGCCAGCAGCCAAGAATCTCCCCCAGATACGCAGTATTTT
J gene: TRBJ2-3; D gene: TRBD2; clone size: -; V gene: TRBV10-3; CDR3 protein: CAISERGGSDTQYF; CDR3 DNA: TGTGCCATCAGTGAGAGGGGAGGGTCAGATACGCAGTATTTT
J gene: TRBJ1-5; D gene: -; clone size: few; V gene: TRBV7-2; CDR3 protein: CASSAGQLLSNQPQHF; CDR3 DNA: TGTGCCAGCAGCGCCGGACAGCTACTTAGCAATCAGCCCCAGCATTTT
J gene: TRBJ1-2; D gene: TRBD1; clone size: few; V gene: TRBV28; CDR3 protein: CASSPQGGGYGYTF; CDR3 DNA: TGTGCCAGCAGTCCCCAGGGGGGCGGCTATGGCTACACCTTC
J gene: TRBJ2-1; D gene: TRBD2; clone size: few; V gene: TRBV4-1; CDR3 protein: CASSQPGAGGRDEQFF; CDR3 DNA: TGCGCCAGCAGCCAGCCGGGAGCGGGAGGTCGCGATGAGCAGTTCTTC
J gene: TRBJ2-1; D gene: -; clone size: -; V gene: TRBV12-3/TRBV12-4; CDR3 protein: CASSWVYNEQFF; CDR3 DNA: TGTGCCAGCAGTTGGGTCTACAATGAGCAGTTCTTC
J gene: TRBJ2-7; D gene: -; clone size: -; V gene: TRBV4-3; CDR3 protein: CASSQDFRNGEQYF; CDR3 DNA: TGCGCCAGCAGCCAAGATTTCAGGAATGGCGAGCAGTACTTC
J gene: TRBJ1-6; D gene: TRBD1; clone size: -; V gene: TRBV29-1; CDR3 protein: CGAIGQANSPLHF; CDR3 DNA: TGCGGGGCGATAGGACAGGCTAATTCACCCCTCCACTTT
J gene: TRBJ1-2; D gene: TRBD1; clone size: few; V gene: TRBV4-1; CDR3 protein: CASRSEGQAAYGYTF; CDR3 DNA: TGCGCCAGCAGATCGGAGGGACAGGCGGCCTATGGCTACACCTTC